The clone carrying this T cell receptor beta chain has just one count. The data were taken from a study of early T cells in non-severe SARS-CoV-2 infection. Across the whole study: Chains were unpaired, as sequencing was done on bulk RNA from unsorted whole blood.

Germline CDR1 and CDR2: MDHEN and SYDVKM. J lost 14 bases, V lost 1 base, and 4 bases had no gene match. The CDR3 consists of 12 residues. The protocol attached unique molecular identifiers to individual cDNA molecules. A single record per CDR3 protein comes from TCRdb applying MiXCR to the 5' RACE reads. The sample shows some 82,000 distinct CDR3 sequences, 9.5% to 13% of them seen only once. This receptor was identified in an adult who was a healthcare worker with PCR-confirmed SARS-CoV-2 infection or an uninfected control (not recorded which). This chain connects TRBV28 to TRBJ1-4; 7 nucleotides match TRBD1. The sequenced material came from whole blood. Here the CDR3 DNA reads TGTGCCAGCAGTTTATCCGACAGGGACCTGTTTTTT. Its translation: CASSLSDRDLFF. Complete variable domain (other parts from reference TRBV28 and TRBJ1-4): DVKVTQSSRYLVKRTGEKVFLECVQDMDHENMFWYRQDPGLGLRLIYFSYDVKMKEKGDIPEGYSVSREKKERFSLILESASTNQTSMYLCASSLSDRDLFFGSGTQLSVL.